A single T cell receptor beta chain is shown here with its context. The antigen is undetermined. This entry is derived from a study of shared clonotypes between healthy human individuals. Study findings and constraints: Only blood was sampled, and tissue TCR repertoires likely differ from blood ones. Among several donors, approximately 4.6% of naive CD4 clonotypes were found in common. Relative to their counterparts shared across all four donors, non-shared clonotypes exhibited diminished generation probabilities.

Naive CD8 cells comprised CD45RO-negative, CCR7-positively selected cells, excluding terminally differentiated effector memory CD45RA+ cells. Germline loops: CDR1 MNHEY, CDR2 SMNVEV (reference sequence). The CDR3 consists of 15 residues. With 5 bases clipped from V and 2 bases from J, the junction kept 8 bases outside the gene matches. Repertoires were generated with immunoSEQ multiplex PCR, while TCRdb's copy carries only in-frame clones and drops some. The sample has about 2.1 million clones, 85% to 95% seen once; the top ten hold 1.5% to 2%. The V gene is TRBV27, the J gene TRBJ2-7; 8 positions agree with TRBD1. This clonotype was obtained from a man between 18 and 35 years old in good health. Some clones in this sample may be carry-over from other donors' samples. The specimen sequenced was naive CD8+ T cells from PBMCs. Here the CDR3 reads CASSLWTGQTYEQYF. The CDR3 nucleotides read TGTGCCAGCAGTCTATGGACAGGGCAGACCTACGAGCAGTACTTC.